This T cell receptor beta chain was recorded in a study of Graves' ophthalmopathy and Graves' hyperthyroidism. Whole-study results and caveats: Blood repertoires reportedly contained most expanded thyroid clonotypes above 0.001 frequency.

Per the germline V gene, CDR1 is SGHVS and CDR2 is FNYEAQ. V was clipped by 0 bases and J by 6 bases, with 12 bases between them. The CDR3 sequence is 14 residues long. As concerns this clonotype: Its specificity is unknown.

RNA transcripts served as template for amplifying TCR beta CDR3 sequences. The library came from an HTBI-primed first-round RT-PCR and a second-round multiplex PCR. TCRdb redid the calling of the multiplex PCR reads with MiXCR, one entry per CDR3 protein. The sample has some 370,000 distinct CDR3 sequences, roughly 15% seen once. The TCR was taken from an adult woman with stable Graves' hyperthyroidism. The rearrangement links TRBV7-6 to TRBJ2-7, with unresolved D. Source material: peripheral blood. This chain's CDR3 is CASSLAPASGEQYF. CDR3 sequence (DNA): TGTGCCAGCAGCTTAGCCCCCGCTTCGGGCGAGCAGTACTTC.